This T cell receptor beta chain was identified in a study of blood T cell repertoires in COVID-19. Turning to the study itself: Acute and convalescent COVID-19 specimens originated in the United States, Italy and Spain. Sample material is recorded as cDNA or gDNA derived from T cells, B-cell-depleted T cells, or PBMCs.

Those enrolled, adults aged roughly 18 to 89 years, came from 25 or so US areas. Original data processing: Estimation of nucleated cell counts was performed using reference gene primer amplification. Sequencing used immunoSEQ multiplex PCR; TCRdb keeps in-frame clones, though not all of them. D and trimming come from the DNA, and the V and J calls and clone size come from that table. The sample lists 300,000 or so clones, 65% to 90% seen once, with around 4.4% in the top ten. Trimming pared 2 bases from V and 0 bases from J, leaving 12 bases between. CDR1 MNHEY and CDR2 SMNVEV come from the germline V gene (reference sequence). The CDR3 covers 16 residues.

The TCR originated in a woman in her thirties or forties with acute COVID-19. The V and J genes are TRBV27 and TRBJ2-3; no definite D call. The specimen sequenced was PBMCs or T cells enriched from blood (not recorded which). The DNA of the CDR3 is TGTGCCAGCAGTTTAGGCCCGTCCATTAGCACAGATACGCAGTATTTT. Translating it yields CASSLGPSISTDTQYF.